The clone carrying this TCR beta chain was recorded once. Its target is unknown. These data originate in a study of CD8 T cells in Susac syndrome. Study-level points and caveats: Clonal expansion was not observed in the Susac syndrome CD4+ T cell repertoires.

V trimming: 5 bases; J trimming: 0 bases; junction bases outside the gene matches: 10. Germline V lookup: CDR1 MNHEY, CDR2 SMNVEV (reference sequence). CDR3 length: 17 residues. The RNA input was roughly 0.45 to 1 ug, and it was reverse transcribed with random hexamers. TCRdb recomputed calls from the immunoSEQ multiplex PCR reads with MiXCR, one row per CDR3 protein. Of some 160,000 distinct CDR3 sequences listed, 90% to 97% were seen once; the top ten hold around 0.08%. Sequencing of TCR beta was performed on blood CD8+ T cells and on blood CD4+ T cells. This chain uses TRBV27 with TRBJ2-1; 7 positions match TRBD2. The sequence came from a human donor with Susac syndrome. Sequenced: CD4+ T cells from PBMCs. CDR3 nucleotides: TGTGCCAGCAGTCCACCCAGCGGGACGAGCTCCTACAATGAGCAGTTCTTC. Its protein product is CASSPPSGTSSYNEQFF.